This T cell receptor (beta chain) was captured by sequencing in a study of CD8 T cells in ankylosing spondylitis. Study-wide points: Previously reported in reactive arthritis synovial fluid and blood were some of the motif variants. Disease-linked clones proved CD8+ and comparatively uncommon in peripheral blood. Significantly higher representation of disease-linked clones was reported for matched ankylosing spondylitis synovial fluid. Blood from ankylosing spondylitis patients appeared to carry a characteristic roughly 8-variant TCR beta motif.

5'-RACE, quantitative and with molecular barcodes, yielded the TCR beta libraries. TCRdb used MiXCR to reprocess the 5' RACE reads, holding one entry per CDR3 protein. There are about 390,000 distinct CDR3 sequences in the sample; around 20% occur only once, and around 17% lies in the top ten. Germline loops: CDR1 SGHDN, CDR2 FVKESK. V lost 4 bases and J 2 bases, leaving 13 bases between the germline ends. The CDR3 contains 15 residues. As for this clonotype: What it binds is unknown.

This TCR was recovered from a male donor with ankylosing spondylitis. The rearrangement uses TRBV14 and TRBJ2-3, with a possible D match to TRBD2 (6 bases). The sequencing input was blood, either unsorted or a sorted T cell fraction (not recorded which). CDR3 coding DNA: TGTGCCAGCAGCCCCCGGGACTCCACCACAGATACGCAGTATTTT. This encodes CASSPRDSTTDTQYF. The full variable domain, its missing parts supplied by reference TRBV14 and TRBJ2-3, is EAGVTQFPSHSVIEKGQTVTLRCDPISGHDNLYWYRRVMGKEIKFLLHFVKESKQDESGMPNNRFLAERTGGTYSTLKVQPAELEDSGVYFCASSPRDSTTDTQYFGPGTRLTVL.